This entry is about one T cell receptor (beta chain). It lacks a known antigen. Within one base of it there is no much larger clone, and no base qualities were kept. The data are from a study of cytomegalovirus exposure and HLA in healthy donors (dated by TCRdb to the late 2010s). With respect to the entire study: An earlier analysis of some 600 of the donors reported 250 to 350 Gb of sequence data and about 120 million unique TCR beta sequences obtained from 150 million to 200 million T cells. The genetic ancestry cluster associated with self-reported Caucasian donors included around four fifths of the roughly 410 genotyped donors. To predict cytomegalovirus infection status, the study combined high-throughput TCR immunosequencing, statistical association of individual TCRs with disease status, and machine learning. To decide whether each TCR beta V gene segment behaved as functional or pseudogenic, an earlier analysis of nearly 600 of the donors relied on high-throughput TCR beta sequencing. Among roughly 400 genotyped donors of the cohort, an average of roughly 230,000 unique TCR beta nucleotide sequences was sequenced per donor, of which about 19% were non-productive. Four to six DR-DQ haplotypes were handled as single units for association and clustering, since linkage in the cohort was strong. Roughly 300 gigabases of sequencing data and around 85 million unique TCR sequences made up an early release that covered under 750 HLA-typed donors. The number of donors typed differed by locus, with roughly 620-640 for A, B, C, DRB1 and DQB1, 522 for DQA1, nearly 610 for DPA1, and 400 to 490 for DPB1. The study aimed to test whether signatures of past pathogen exposure could be identified by cataloging public T cell receptors. All discovery cohort repertoires had been generated using a single sequencing platform. Along with the roughly 670-subject first cohort, a separate validation cohort of over a hundred different subjects was used. Donor age, sex, ethnicity and CMV serostatus were compiled together with the repertoire data. To study patterns of TCR occurrence, a later analysis re-analyzed previously published TCR beta repertoires from 600 to 750 donors and added high-resolution HLA genotyping. In the later analysis, no new phenotypic data were used to find candidate immune exposures; instead, reliance was placed on TCR beta sequences and their occurrence across donors. HLA typing covered class I and class II loci at four-digit resolution. In a later genetic analysis, genome-wide SNP genotypes for about 55% of the roughly 700 donors were used, and that subset was treated as a discovery cohort. Using immunosequencing, the study profiled T cell repertoires from 640 or so subjects and related those repertoires to cytomegalovirus serostatus. Overall study outcomes, separate from this receptor: In both the original and validation cohorts, the classifier was reported to diagnose cytomegalovirus status with high specificity and sensitivity. This cohort had only TCR beta chains sequenced, and the lack of alpha or paired-chain data limited which features could be detected. According to a later analysis, TCR association rates differed among HLA loci, with DRB1 alleles showing the most associated TCRs and HLA-C alleles showing the fewest. Some 15 rarely observed V segments, including chromosome 9 orphons, were excluded from the earlier analysis of several hundred of the donors because counts were too low. A further reported finding was that TCR beta sequences accurately predicted the HLA-A and HLA-B alleles for most subjects in the first cohort. In a later analysis, HLA-associated TCR beta chains showed more clonal expansion and lower generation probabilities than non-associated chains that were equally common. In a later genetic analysis, fewer N-insertions in productive TCRs were reported among donors in an Asian-associated ancestry cluster than the approximately 670-donor mean. In a later analysis, some 18,000 TCR beta sequences were associated with specific HLA alleles at a false discovery rate of 0.05. Roughly uniform sequencing depth across donors was assumed in presence/absence analyses, although this assumption may not hold. In an earlier analysis of about 540 of the donors, most TCR beta V segments were observed in productive rearrangements about 87% or about 30% of the time, broadly matching IMGT annotations. According to the authors, the approach could potentially be generalized to other disease states and immunological phenotypes. A later analysis found that most CMV-associated TCR beta chains appeared HLA-restricted, with HLA associations seemingly driven largely by CMV exposure. Linkage disequilibrium might explain the correlated functional status among segregating V segments, but an unknown experimental factor could not be excluded. The study gave a list of 150 to 200 TCR beta chains associated with cytomegalovirus. A group of highly shared sequence variants was considered likely to be a technical artifact of the sequencing pipeline. Because some donors lacked HLA typing at each locus, the association tests relied only on the typed subset. When HLA alleles, especially DR and DQ, strongly co-occurred, attributing TCR associations to individual alleles was difficult. Several of the top co-occurrence clusters appeared to be linked to parvovirus B19, influenza, CMV and Epstein-Barr virus, according to a later analysis. A later genetic analysis associated a missense DCLRE1C variant with V-gene and J-gene trimming of TCR beta chains, and an independent cohort replicated the association. In vitro tests confirmed that a few of the cytomegalovirus-associated TCR beta chains recognize cytomegalovirus antigens. While some public TCRs were present in many individuals, most TCR sequences turned up only very rarely across donors. For the cohort, immune exposure information was limited to CMV serostatus. Because the 87-base-pair reads could not distinguish some IMGT-functional V segments, including TRBV6-2 and TRBV6-3, those segments were excluded.

The library was made by the immunoSEQ multiplex PCR assay. A mixture of 60 forward primers for TCR Vbeta segments and 13 reverse primers for TCR Jbeta segments was used in the multiplex PCR. The CDR3 region of rearranged TCR beta genes was amplified from genomic DNA with a multiplex PCR assay. The Illumina HiSeq System was used to sequence the amplified TCR beta libraries as 87-base-pair reads. Under the source paper's analysis protocol: A later analysis tallied roughly 78 million unique TCR beta chains across the 700 or so repertoires, and around 9.9 million of those chains were shared by two or more donors. Raw reads were error-corrected and collapsed into unique sequences with a nearest-neighbor algorithm that merged closely related sequences to remove PCR and sequencing errors. CDR3 sequences were aligned to IMGT reference sequences to assign V, D and J gene segments. For a sequence to be retained, a match of at least six nucleotides to both a V gene segment and a J gene segment was required. Rearrangements were classified as productive when the CDR3 lacked stop codons and remained in frame with V and J, and all other rearrangements were classified as non-productive. Following IMGT convention, CDR3 was defined as the stretch from the second conserved V-encoded cysteine to the conserved J-encoded phenylalanine. The earlier analysis of a few hundred of the donors excluded sequences that lacked an unambiguous match to a single V gene segment. In an earlier analysis of some 590 of the donors, V segments were called functional above 56.7% productive rearrangements and were called segregating when the between-donor standard deviation exceeded 5%. A statistical classification framework was built for diagnosing cytomegalovirus status from the catalog of TCR beta chain sequences. A later analysis assigned V and J genes by comparing TCR nucleotide sequences with IMGT/GENE-DB human TR gene sequences. A later analysis assigned CDR3 sequences and most-parsimonious VDJ recombination scenarios with the TCRdist pipeline. A later analysis defined each TCR beta chain by its CDR3 amino acid sequence plus V-gene family, and excluded reads lacking a unique V-gene family. To address suspected cross-contamination and a sequencing artifact, a later analysis removed 450 to 700 highly shared, low-generation-probability nucleotide sequences. In a later analysis, a clonal expansion index for each public chain was calculated from normalized within-repertoire ranks of inferred template counts. A later analysis computed generation probabilities with a VDJ recombination model fitted to out-of-frame rearrangements, and checked the results against IGoR. A later analysis scored TCR-TCR, TCR-HLA and TCR-CMV co-occurrence with hypergeometric tests, applying a repertoire-size bias correction to TCR pairs. To estimate false discovery rates, a later analysis permuted the HLA or CMV assignments 20 times. In a later analysis, co-occurring TCRs were grouped using DBSCAN, and TCRdist sequence similarity was added for clustering within HLA-allele-positive subsets. Co-occurrence clustering excluded repertoires with fewer than 30,000 or more than 120,000 public chains, plus five with anomalous nucleotide sharing. In its TCRdb copy, this immuneACCESS table keeps in-frame sequences only and misses some clones. Where compared with another copy, unresolved V genes explain less than half of these, and the others have no known cause. D and trimming were read from the DNA, whereas the V and J calls and clone size are those reported in that table. For this sample the table gives approximately 150,000 clones, of which over 60% were detected only once. Roughly 1% of the sample is held by the ten biggest clonotypes.

In total, 630 or so healthy bone marrow donors made up the cohort. At the time of sampling, every cohort member was nominally healthy, though immune exposures that went unrecorded were likely present. The donor tested CMV seronegative, placing the donor among the approximately 400 seronegative members of the cohort. Each donor provided a peripheral blood sample, and peripheral blood mononuclear cells were used for TCR beta sequencing. The Qiagen DNeasy Blood Extraction Kit was used to extract genomic DNA from the blood cell samples. CDR1 and CDR2 are read off the germline V gene as SGHRS and YFSETQ. V and J are truncated by 3 bases and 4 bases respectively, leaving an intervening sequence of 13 bases. The CDR3 runs 15 amino acids, cysteine and phenylalanine included. The sequence is cut down to CDR3 DNA, 45 bases in frame from base 1.

The clonotype originates from a woman in her sixties in good health and CMV-seronegative. Recombination connected TRBV5-1 to TRBJ2-2, and possibly TRBD1, on 5 matching bases. Sequenced: PBMCs. The CDR3 corresponds to CASSSQGSGTGELFF. Read as DNA, the sequence is TGCGCCAGCAGCTCCCAGGGATCAGGCACCGGGGAGCTGTTTTTT.